A selection of T cell receptor beta chains follows, all from one sample in a study of OX40 agonist ivuxolimab in advanced cancers. The assay was immunoSEQ multiplex PCR, and TCRdb's table has in-frame clones only and misses some. Of about 91,000 clones in the sample, 84% were seen once. The material was CD4+ or CD8+ T cells sorted from blood, obtained in a trial of the OX40 agonist ivuxolimab. The source is an adult with an advanced solid tumor such as melanoma, head and neck, liver or kidney cancer. Each CDR3 is given with its conserved first and last residue. A D gene is named only where the DNA matches it firmly. Size is stated for part of the rows, as once, few or many counts, or as a class when the clone is expanded.

V: TRBV9; D: TRBD1; J: TRBJ2-1; size: -; DNA: TGTGCCAGCAGCGTAGCGGGGACAGGAAGATACAATGAGCAGTTCTTC; CDR3: CASSVAGTGRYNEQFF
V: TRBV7-3; D: -; J: TRBJ1-6; size: -; DNA: TGTGCCAGCAGCTTAACGGGGAATGGTAATTCACCCCTCCACTTT; CDR3: CASSLTGNGNSPLHF
V: TRBV4-1; D: -; J: TRBJ1-6; size: -; DNA: TGCGCCAGCAGCCAAGACCTCACCCGGGACGGGTGGAATTCACCCCTCCACTTT; CDR3: CASSQDLTRDGWNSPLHF
V: TRBV6-5; D: -; J: TRBJ1-6; size: -; DNA: TGTGCCAGCAGTGACGGGGTCTATAATTCACCCCTCCACTTT; CDR3: CASSDGVYNSPLHF
V: TRBV28; D: -; J: TRBJ1-3; size: -; DNA: TGTGCCAGCAGTACCTCAGGGGCCAGGTCGGGAAACACCATATATTTT; CDR3: CASSTSGARSGNTIYF
V: TRBV28; D: -; J: TRBJ1-1; size: -; DNA: TGTGCCAGCAGGAGGGACTTGAACACTGAAGCTTTCTTT; CDR3: CASRRDLNTEAFF
V: TRBV18; D: -; J: TRBJ1-4; size: -; DNA: TGTGCCAGCTCACCCCCAAACGGGGAAGGTGAAAAACTGTTTTTT; CDR3: CASSPPNGEGEKLFF
V: TRBV5-6; D: -; J: TRBJ2-2; size: -; DNA: TGTGCCAGCAGATCCATACTGAACACCGGGGAGCTGTTTTTT; CDR3: CASRSILNTGELFF
V: TRBV21-1; D: -; J: TRBJ1-1; size: -; DNA: TGTGCCAGCAGCAAAACCCCCGAGAGCGGTGACAGACCGAACACTGAAGCTTTCTTT; CDR3: CASSKTPESGDRPNTEAFF
V: TRBV7-3; D: -; J: TRBJ2-4; size: -; DNA: TGTGCCAGCAGCTTAAGAGACAAAAACATTCAGTACTTC; CDR3: CASSLRDKNIQYF
V: TRBV7-2; D: -; J: TRBJ2-6; size: once; DNA: TGTGCCAGCAGCTTGTATGTTGGGGCCAACGTCCTGACTTTC; CDR3: CASSLYVGANVLTF
V: TRBV5-1; D: TRBD2; J: TRBJ2-1; size: -; DNA: TGCGCCAGCAGCCGGACTAGCGGGGGGGCAAATGAGCAGTTCTTC; CDR3: CASSRTSGGANEQFF
V: TRBV7-7; D: -; J: TRBJ1-1; size: few; DNA: TGTGCCAGCAGCTTACAGGAGAACACTGAAGCTTTCTTT; CDR3: CASSLQENTEAFF
V: TRBV28; D: -; J: TRBJ2-3; size: once; DNA: TGTGCCAGCTCCCAGAGACCCACAGATACGCAGTATTTT; CDR3: CASSQRPTDTQYF
V: TRBV7-3; D: -; J: TRBJ1-1; size: -; DNA: TGTGCCAGCAGCTCCGGACCGGGGCGTGAAGCTTTCTTT; CDR3: CASSSGPGREAFF
V: TRBV27; D: TRBD2; J: TRBJ2-1; size: -; DNA: TGTGCCAGCAGTTCCTTAGCGGGGGGGCCGCTCAATGAGCAGTTCTTC; CDR3: CASSSLAGGPLNEQFF
V: TRBV29-1; D: -; J: TRBJ1-1; size: -; DNA: TGCAGCGTTGAGGGGCAAGGGGACACTGAAGCTTTCTTT; CDR3: CSVEGQGDTEAFF
V: TRBV4-3; D: TRBD1; J: TRBJ1-1; size: -; DNA: TGCGCCAGCAGCCAAGAGGAGGGGGCGACTGAAGCTTTCTTT; CDR3: CASSQEEGATEAFF
V: TRBV5-6; D: TRBD2; J: TRBJ2-5; size: -; DNA: TGTGCCAGCAGCCCTGGCGGGGGGTTGCAGACCCAGTACTTC; CDR3: CASSPGGGLQTQYF
V: TRBV6-5; D: -; J: TRBJ2-5; size: -; DNA: TGTGCCAGCAGATCACACGGTCGGACCCAGTACTTC; CDR3: CASRSHGRTQYF
V: TRBV7-2; D: TRBD1; J: TRBJ1-5; size: few; DNA: TGTGCCAGCAGCTCTCGGACAGGTAGCAATCAGCCCCAGCATTTT; CDR3: CASSSRTGSNQPQHF
V: TRBV28; D: TRBD1; J: TRBJ1-2; size: once; DNA: TGTGCCAGCAGAACCACAGGGGGCGGGTATGGCTACACCTTC; CDR3: CASRTTGGGYGYTF
V: TRBV6-6; D: TRBD1; J: TRBJ1-2; size: -; DNA: TGTGCCAGCAGTTACTCGAGTATGACAGGGGGCAAGTTCACCTTC; CDR3: CASSYSSMTGGKFTF
V: TRBV18; D: TRBD1; J: TRBJ1-1; size: -; DNA: TGTGCCAGCTCCCAAGGTTCCGGGACAGTTCTTTCCGAAGCTTTCTTT; CDR3: CASSQGSGTVLSEAFF
V: TRBV28; D: TRBD2; J: TRBJ2-1; size: -; DNA: TGTGCCAGCAGTTTAGCTAGCGGGGGGTTGGATGAGCAGTTCTTC; CDR3: CASSLASGGLDEQFF
V: TRBV7-3; D: -; J: TRBJ1-2; size: -; DNA: TGTGCCAGCAGCTTAACAGGGACCTATGGCTACACCTTC; CDR3: CASSLTGTYGYTF
V: TRBV5-1; D: -; J: TRBJ1-1; size: -; DNA: TGCGCCAGCAGTCGCGGGGAGGGCACTGAAGCTTTCTTT; CDR3: CASSRGEGTEAFF
V: TRBV6-5; D: -; J: TRBJ1-1; size: -; DNA: TGTGCCAGTATCTCAGCCGTCGGCAGCGATTCCAGAGCTTTCTTT; CDR3: CASISAVGSDSRAFF
V: TRBV6-6; D: TRBD2; J: TRBJ2-1; size: -; DNA: TGTGCCAGCAGTTACTCGAAGACTAGCGGTTCAAATGAGCAGTTCTTC; CDR3: CASSYSKTSGSNEQFF
V: TRBV7-9; D: TRBD1; J: TRBJ1-2; size: -; DNA: TGTGCCAGCAGCTTAGCCAGGGGGAGAGGCTATGGCTACACCTTC; CDR3: CASSLARGRGYGYTF
V: TRBV5-6; D: TRBD2; J: TRBJ2-5; size: -; DNA: TGTGCCAGCAGCTTGGAGACTAGCGGGGGGCAGTGGGGCCAGTACTTC; CDR3: CASSLETSGGQWGQYF
V: TRBV11-1; D: TRBD1; J: TRBJ2-6; size: -; DNA: TGTGCCAGCAGCTCAAGGGACAGGGGGCCCTCTGGGGCCAACGTCCTGACTTTC; CDR3: CASSSRDRGPSGANVLTF
V: TRBV10-3; D: -; J: TRBJ2-1; size: -; DNA: TGTGCCATCAGTGAGGGGCCCTCGGGCAATGAGCAGTTCTTC; CDR3: CAISEGPSGNEQFF
V: TRBV29-1; D: -; J: TRBJ1-2; size: -; DNA: TGCAGCGTTGGCTTTGGTGGGGGGCCTTACACCTTC; CDR3: CSVGFGGGPYTF
V: TRBV2; D: TRBD1; J: TRBJ1-1; size: -; DNA: TGTGCCAGCAGCGAGAGGGGGCAGTCCACTGAAGCTTTCTTT; CDR3: CASSERGQSTEAFF
V: TRBV7-3; D: -; J: TRBJ2-5; size: -; DNA: TGTGCCAGCAGCCGGAGGGGGCTTGGCCGAGAGACCCAGTACTTC; CDR3: CASSRRGLGRETQYF
V: TRBV19; D: TRBD2; J: TRBJ2-5; size: -; DNA: TGTGCCAGTAGGAGTAGCGGGGGGGCGGAGACCCAGTACTTC; CDR3: CASRSSGGAETQYF
V: TRBV7-3; D: TRBD1; J: TRBJ2-3; size: once; DNA: TGTGCCAGCAGCCTTCGACAGGGGGGAACAGATACGCAGTATTTT; CDR3: CASSLRQGGTDTQYF
V: TRBV7-2; D: -; J: TRBJ2-5; size: -; DNA: TGTGCCAGCAGCTTATCTCTTGGGGAGACCCAGTACTTC; CDR3: CASSLSLGETQYF
V: TRBV28; D: TRBD2; J: TRBJ2-3; size: -; DNA: TGTGCCAGCAGTAATAGCGGGCGCGATACGCAGTATTTT; CDR3: CASSNSGRDTQYF
V: TRBV6-1; D: -; J: TRBJ1-5; size: -; DNA: TGTGCCAGCGGTGGTGGCAGCTCTCATCAGCCCCAGCATTTT; CDR3: CASGGGSSHQPQHF
V: TRBV9; D: TRBD1; J: TRBJ1-2; size: -; DNA: TGTGCCAGCAGCCCCGACCCCGGACAGGGGGGCTATGGCTACACCTTC; CDR3: CASSPDPGQGGYGYTF
V: TRBV11-1; D: -; J: TRBJ1-6; size: -; DNA: TGTGCCAGCAGCTCGACAGAATCGGTCTCACCCCTCCACTTT; CDR3: CASSSTESVSPLHF
V: TRBV6-1; D: TRBD2; J: TRBJ2-3; size: -; DNA: TGTGCCAGCAGTGAAGCGGATAGCGGGGGGGCGGGCGATACGCAGTATTTT; CDR3: CASSEADSGGAGDTQYF
V: TRBV10-3; D: TRBD1; J: TRBJ2-7; size: -; DNA: TGTGCCATCAGTGACCACGGGACAGGAGGCTCCTACGAGCAGTACTTC; CDR3: CAISDHGTGGSYEQYF
V: TRBV6-5; D: -; J: TRBJ2-1; size: -; DNA: TGTGCCACCACCGTCTACAATGAGCAGTTCTTC; CDR3: CATTVYNEQFF
V: TRBV5-6; D: TRBD1; J: TRBJ2-4; size: once; DNA: TGTGCCAGCAGCCGAGGGGGACAGGGGAGGGTAGGCAAAAACATTCAGTACTTC; CDR3: CASSRGGQGRVGKNIQYF
V: TRBV5-4; D: -; J: TRBJ2-4; size: -; DNA: TGTGCCAGCAGCTTGGACAGAACTCTAGCCAAAAACATTCAGTACTTC; CDR3: CASSLDRTLAKNIQYF
V: TRBV7-9; D: -; J: TRBJ1-2; size: -; DNA: TGTGCCAGCAGCTTACGGGAGGATTCTGGCTACACCTTC; CDR3: CASSLREDSGYTF
V: TRBV6-5; D: -; J: TRBJ2-1; size: -; DNA: TGTGCCAGCAGGCCAGGGGATCTTGGATACAATGAGCAGTTCTTC; CDR3: CASRPGDLGYNEQFF
V: TRBV10-3; D: -; J: TRBJ1-1; size: -; DNA: TGTGCCATCAGTGGCAGCACTGAAGCTTTCTTT; CDR3: CAISGSTEAFF
V: TRBV19; D: -; J: TRBJ2-7; size: few; DNA: TGTGCCAGTAGTATTGGAGAGGGTTACGAGCAGTACTTC; CDR3: CASSIGEGYEQYF
V: TRBV7-2; D: -; J: TRBJ1-1; size: -; DNA: TGTGCCAGCAGCTTAGGGGGAATAGGCACTGAAGCTTTCTTT; CDR3: CASSLGGIGTEAFF
V: TRBV5-8; D: -; J: TRBJ1-5; size: -; DNA: TGTGCCAGCAGCTTCACTCGGGGCCAGTCAAATCAGCCCCAGCATTTT; CDR3: CASSFTRGQSNQPQHF
V: TRBV6-5; D: -; J: TRBJ1-3; size: -; DNA: TGTGCCAGCAGTTACGGACGGGGAAGGTCTGGAAACACCATATATTTT; CDR3: CASSYGRGRSGNTIYF